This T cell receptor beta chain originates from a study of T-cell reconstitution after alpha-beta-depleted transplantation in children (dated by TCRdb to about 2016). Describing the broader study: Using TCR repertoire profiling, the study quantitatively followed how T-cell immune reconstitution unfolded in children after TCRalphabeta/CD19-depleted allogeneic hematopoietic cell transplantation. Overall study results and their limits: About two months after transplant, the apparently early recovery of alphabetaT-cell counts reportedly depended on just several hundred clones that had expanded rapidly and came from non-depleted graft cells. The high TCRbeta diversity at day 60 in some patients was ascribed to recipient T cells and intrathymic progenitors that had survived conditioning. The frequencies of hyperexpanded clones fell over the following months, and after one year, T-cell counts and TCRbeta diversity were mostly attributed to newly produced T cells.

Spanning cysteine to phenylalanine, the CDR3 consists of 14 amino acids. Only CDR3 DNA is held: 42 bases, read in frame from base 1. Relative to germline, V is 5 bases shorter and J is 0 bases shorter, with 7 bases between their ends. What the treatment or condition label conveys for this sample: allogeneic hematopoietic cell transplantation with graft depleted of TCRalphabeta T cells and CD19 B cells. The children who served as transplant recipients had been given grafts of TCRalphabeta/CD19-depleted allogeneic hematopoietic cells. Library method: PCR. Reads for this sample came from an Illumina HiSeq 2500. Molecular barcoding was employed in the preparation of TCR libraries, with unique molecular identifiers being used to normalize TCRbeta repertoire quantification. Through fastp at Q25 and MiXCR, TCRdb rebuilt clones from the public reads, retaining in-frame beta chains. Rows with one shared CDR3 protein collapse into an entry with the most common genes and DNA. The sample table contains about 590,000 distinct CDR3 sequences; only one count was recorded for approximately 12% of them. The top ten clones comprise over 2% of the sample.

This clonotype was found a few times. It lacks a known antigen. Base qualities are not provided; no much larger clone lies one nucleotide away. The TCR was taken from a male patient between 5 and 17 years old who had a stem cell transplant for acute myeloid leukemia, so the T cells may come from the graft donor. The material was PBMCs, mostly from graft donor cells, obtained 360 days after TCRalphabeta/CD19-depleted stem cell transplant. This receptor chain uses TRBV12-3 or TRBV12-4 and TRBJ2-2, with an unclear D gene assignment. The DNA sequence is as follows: TGTGCCAGCAGTCCCCCTACGAACACCGGGGAGCTGTTTTTT. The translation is CASSPPTNTGELFF.